The subject of this entry is one T cell receptor beta chain. Authors' processing steps: Amplification with reference gene primers provided the estimates of nucleated cell counts. The method was immunoSEQ multiplex PCR; TCRdb's version includes in-frame clones alone and lacks a portion of them. V and J calls and clone size are those listed in that table; D and trimming were worked out from the DNA. Of around 140,000 clones detected, roughly 89% appear once; the ten largest clones hold roughly 18%. The source of the sample is a study of blood T cell repertoires in COVID-19. At the level of the study: Donors in the United States, Italy and Spain gave samples during acute or convalescent COVID-19. Nucleic acid was either cDNA or gDNA, and it came from T cells, B-cell-depleted T cells, or PBMCs.

Per germline, CDR1 MGHRA and CDR2 YSYEKL. The CDR3 is 14 residues long. V lost 4 bases to trimming and J lost 4 bases; unmatched junction nucleotides: 4. Sequencing was carried out using peripheral blood. This receptor was obtained from a middle-aged man with active or convalescent COVID-19. This chain joins TRBV4-1 and TRBJ2-1, with TRBD2 identical over 7 bases. CDR3 nucleotide sequence: TGCGCCAGCAGCCCAACGGGGGGATACAATGAGCAGTTCTTC. Its protein product is CASSPTGGYNEQFF.